One sample yielded the 19 T cell receptor beta chains listed below, sequenced in a study of blood T cell repertoires in COVID-19. TCRdb's table, derived via immunoSEQ multiplex PCR, lists solely in-frame clones and lacks some. This sample carries fewer than 350,000 clones, roughly 89% of them seen once, and the ten largest clones take approximately 4.3%. The sample was peripheral blood. The receptor source for this set is a man aged 35-49 years with acute or convalescent COVID-19.

This clone was counted once. The CDR3 region is CASSLAGYGNTIYF. The CDR3 DNA is TGCGCCAGCAGCTTGGCAGGGTATGGAAACACCATATATTTT. The rearrangement links TRBV5-1 to TRBJ1-3, with D tentatively TRBD1 (5 bases). The CDR3 totals 14 residues. V lost 0 bases and J lost 3, with 7 bases in between. CDR1 SGHRS and CDR2 YFSETQ come from the germline V gene.

V and J are TRBV19 and TRBJ1-1; 8 bases match TRBD1. Trimming at V came to 7 bases and at J to 1 base, leaving 8 bases not matched to a gene. Germline V gene sequence: CDR1 LNHDA, CDR2 SQIVND (reference sequence). The CDR3 has 15 amino acids. CDR3 DNA: TGTGCCAGTATTAAGGCAGGGGGCGCGAACACTGAAGCTTTCTTT. Protein product: CASIKAGGANTEAFF.

Of note for this clone: In the same sample, other DNA sequences code for this CDR3. V and J are TRBV6-5 and TRBJ1-2; 8 bases fit TRBD1. CDR1 is MNHEY, CDR2 SVGAGI, per germline. This CDR3 is built from 13 residues. V shed 5 bases, J shed 4 bases, and the junction held 3 bases outside the gene matches. This CDR3 is CASSRTGSYGYTF. The CDR3 DNA reads TGTGCCAGCAGTCGGACAGGGAGCTATGGCTACACCTTC.

V is TRBV3-1 (or the pseudogene TRBV3-2) and J is TRBJ1-4, with 7 bases fitting TRBD1. The J segment lost 8 bases and the V segment lost 2 bases, leaving 5 bases of the junction unmatched. The CDR3 covers 14 residues. Germline values: CDR1 LGHDT, CDR2 YNNKEL (reference sequence). This CDR3 is CASSQTRGLEKLFF. The CDR3, as DNA: TGTGCCAGCAGCCAAACGAGGGGGCTGGAAAAACTGTTTTTT.

The chain recombines TRBV24-1 with TRBJ2-1; maybe TRBD1 (5 bases). Trimming left V 1 base short and J 8 bases short, with 11 bases between. Germline V lookup: CDR1 KGHDR, CDR2 SFDVKD. This CDR3 comprises 14 residues. DNA for the CDR3: TGTGCCACCAGTGATTTCAGGGTTGGGGATGAGCAGTTCTTC. Translating it yields CATSDFRVGDEQFF.

To note about this clone: Sequence at one end of the junction differs from germline and may be a read error. The chain employs TRBV6-1 and TRBJ2-1; tentative D call: TRBD2 (5 bases). Germline lookup yields CDR1 MNHNS and CDR2 SASEGT. The CDR3 sequence is 13 residues long. CDR3 in amino acids: CASREGGYNEQFF. The CDR3 DNA is TGTGCCAGCAGGGAAGGAGGTTACAATGAGCAGTTCTTC.

The chain has TRBV6-1 and TRBJ2-2; D possibly corresponds to TRBD1 (5 bases). The V gene's germline CDR1 is MNHNS and CDR2 SASEGT. V was cut by 1 base and J by 6 bases, with 9 bases left in between. This CDR3 is 14 amino acids long. CDR3 amino acids: CASSEVRVAGELFF. CDR3 in DNA: TGTGCCAGCAGTGAAGTCAGGGTGGCCGGGGAGCTGTTTTTT.

CDR3 protein: CASSPPGGGPSGANVLTF. The CDR3 bases are TGTGCCAGCTCACCACCGGGAGGCGGTCCCTCTGGGGCCAACGTCCTGACTTTC. This chain joins TRBV18 and TRBJ2-6, with D possibly being TRBD2 (6 bases). Per the germline V gene, CDR1 is KGHSH and CDR2 is LQKENI. Between the trimmed V and J ends, which lost 0 bases and 0 bases, there was a span of 12 bases. The CDR3 runs 18 residues.

This sequence joins TRBV3-1 (or the pseudogene TRBV3-2) and TRBJ1-4; 8 nucleotides agree with TRBD1. The CDR3 consists of 15 residues. The germline V gene encodes CDR1 LGHDT and CDR2 YNNKEL (reference sequence). V lost 5 bases, J lost 5 bases, and 7 bases stayed unmatched. CDR3 in amino acids: CASSSHGTGNEKLFF. The CDR3 nucleotides read TGTGCCAGCAGCTCGCATGGGACAGGCAATGAAAAACTGTTTTTT.

This rearrangement joins TRBV11-2 to TRBJ1-2; 7 nucleotides agree with TRBD1. The CDR3 is 13 amino acids. Germline V gene data show CDR1 as SGHAT and CDR2 as FQNNGV. V was pared by 4 bases and J by 2 bases, with 1 base of the junction left unmatched. This CDR3 reads CASSWDSNYGYTF. CDR3 sequence (DNA): TGTGCCAGCAGCTGGGACAGCAACTATGGCTACACCTTC.

The CDR3: CASSLDFFANYGYTF. The DNA of the CDR3 is TGTGCCAGCAGCTTGGACTTCTTCGCTAACTATGGCTACACCTTC. The J gene is TRBJ1-2, the V gene TRBV5-4; D remains unclear. The V and J ends lost 0 bases and 0 bases respectively, with 9 bases between them. The CDR3 has 15 residues. Germline V gives CDR1 SGHNT, CDR2 YYREEE (reference sequence).

The rearrangement uses TRBV7-8 and TRBJ2-5; a weak D match, TRBD1 (5 bases). Trimming left V 5 bases short and J 3 bases short, with 10 bases between. The CDR3 extends over 13 amino acids. The germline CDR1 and CDR2 sequences are SGHVS and FQNEAQ. The CDR3 reads CASSPRTKETQYF. CDR3 DNA sequence: TGTGCCAGCAGCCCGCGGACAAAAGAGACCCAGTACTTC.

The V gene is TRBV5-1, the J gene TRBJ1-2, with a tentative D call TRBD1 (5 bases). V was trimmed by 4 bases and J by 0 bases, leaving 19 bases between them. From germline, CDR1 is SGHRS and CDR2 YFSETQ. The CDR3 loop spans 17 amino acids. CDR3 in DNA: TGCGCCAGCAGCCCCATCTGGGCAGGGCCCCCTAACTATGGCTACACCTTC. Translation: CASSPIWAGPPNYGYTF.

The chain is built from TRBV5-6 and TRBJ1-5; 7 bases fit TRBD1. The V and J ends lost 2 bases and 3 bases, in that order; junction bases with no gene match: 5. The CDR3 consists of 15 residues. Germline-derived CDR1 and CDR2 are SGHDT and YYEEEE. Here the CDR3 reads CASSFNRGLNQPQHF. CDR3 in DNA: TGTGCCAGCAGCTTTAACAGGGGACTCAATCAGCCCCAGCATTTT.

This rearrangement joins TRBV7-9 to TRBJ1-1; the match to TRBD1 covers 8 bases. The CDR3 sequence is 15 residues long. CDR1 is SEHNR, CDR2 FQNEAQ, per germline (reference sequence). Trimming at V came to 5 bases and at J to 1 base, leaving 6 bases not matched to a gene. The CDR3, as DNA: TGTGCCAGCAGCCCAAGGACAGGGAGGAACACTGAAGCTTTCTTT. It encodes CASSPRTGRNTEAFF.

This chain links TRBV7-8 with TRBJ2-2, with 7 bases lining up with TRBD1. Germline V lookup: CDR1 SGHVS, CDR2 FQNEAQ. V trimming: 4 bases; J trimming: 4 bases; junction bases outside the gene matches: 9. This CDR3 has 16 residues. The CDR3 DNA follows: TGTGCCAGCAGCTCCGGGACAGTTGTTGGCACCGGGGAGCTGTTTTTT. Amino acid sequence: CASSSGTVVGTGELFF. Based on the CDR3 plus reference TRBV7-8 and TRBJ2-2, the full variable domain is GAGVSQSPRYKVAKRGQDVALRCDPISGHVSLFWYQQALGQGPEFLTYFQNEAQLDKSGLPSDRFFAERPEGSVSTLKIQRTQQEDSAVYLCASSSGTVVGTGELFFGEGSRLTVL.

The chain recombines TRBV5-1 with TRBJ1-1, with 9 bases identical to TRBD1. CDR1 and CDR2 from the germline V gene are SGHRS and YFSETQ. V was clipped by 7 bases and J by 0 bases; unmatched bases: 1. CDR3 length equals 13 residues. The CDR3 is CASGDRVNTEAFF. The CDR3 bases are TGCGCCAGCGGGGACAGGGTGAACACTGAAGCTTTCTTT.

V gene TRBV6-5 combines with J gene TRBJ2-7; D is perhaps TRBD2 (6 bases). V lost 5 bases and J lost 4, with 18 bases in between. Germline lookup yields CDR1 MNHEY and CDR2 SVGAGI. The CDR3 sequence is 15 residues long. CDR3 sequence: CASSQYLNGGYEQYF. The CDR3 coding sequence is TGTGCCAGCAGTCAATATTTAAACGGGGGTTACGAGCAGTACTTC.

The chain is built from TRBV5-1 and TRBJ1-2; 7 bases agree with TRBD1. The CDR3 is 14 amino acids. With 1 base clipped from V and 4 bases from J, the junction kept 4 bases outside the gene matches. Germline assignment: CDR1 SGHRS and CDR2 YFSETQ. The CDR3 nucleotides are TGCGCCAGCAGCTTGCAGGGGGGTGGCTATGGCTACACCTTC. Its translation is CASSLQGGGYGYTF.